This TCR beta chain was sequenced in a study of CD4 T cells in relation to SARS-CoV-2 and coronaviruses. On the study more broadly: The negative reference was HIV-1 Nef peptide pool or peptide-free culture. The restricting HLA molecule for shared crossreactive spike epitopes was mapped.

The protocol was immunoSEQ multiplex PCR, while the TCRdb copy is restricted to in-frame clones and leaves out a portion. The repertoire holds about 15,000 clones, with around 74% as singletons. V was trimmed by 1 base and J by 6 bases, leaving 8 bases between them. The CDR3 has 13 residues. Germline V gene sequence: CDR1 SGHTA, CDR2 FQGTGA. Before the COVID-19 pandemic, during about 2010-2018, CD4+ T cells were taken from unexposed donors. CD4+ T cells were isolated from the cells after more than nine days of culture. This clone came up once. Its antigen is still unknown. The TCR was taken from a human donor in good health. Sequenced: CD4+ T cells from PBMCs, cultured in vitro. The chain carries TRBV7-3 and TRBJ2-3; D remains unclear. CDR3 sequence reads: CASSLNARDTQYF. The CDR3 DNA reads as TGTGCCAGCAGCTTAAATGCGCGGGATACGCAGTATTTT.